The source of this T cell receptor (beta chain) is a study of cytomegalovirus exposure and HLA in healthy donors. Study conclusions and caveats: Productive rates of about 87% or about 30% were seen for most TCR beta V segments in an earlier analysis. Based on reports, TCR beta sequences accurately predicted HLA-A and HLA-B alleles for most subjects.

Worth noting for this clone: The antigen remains undetermined.

PCR employed 60 Vbeta and 13 Jbeta primers. As handled by the study authors: An analysis performed later counted 81 million or so unique TCR beta chains (approximately 10 million of them shared). Here immunoSEQ multiplex PCR was the method, and the copy in TCRdb shows in-frame clones only, minus some. That table supplies the V and J calls and clone size; D and trimming were determined from the DNA. The sample has some 190,000 clones; 82% are singletons. This clonotype was sampled from a man aged 35-49 years in good health and CMV-seronegative. Material for sequencing was PBMCs.

For the CDR3, the DNA is TGTGCCAGCAGCTTGGCCCCCAGGTGGGCTCAGCCCCAGCATTTT. Its protein is CASSLAPRWAQPQHF. The chain combines TRBV7-2 with TRBJ1-5; D unclear. CDR1 is SGHTA, CDR2 FQGNSA, per germline. V gave up 3 bases and J gave up 6 bases, with 15 bases separating them. CDR3 length: 15 amino acids.